A selection of T cell receptor beta chains follows, all from one sample in a study of shared clonotypes between healthy human individuals. Repertoires were generated with immunoSEQ multiplex PCR, while TCRdb's copy carries only in-frame clones and drops some. The sample includes some 380,000 clones, 95% to 97% of them seen just once. Material: memory CD8+ T cells sorted from blood. The source of these receptors is a man younger than 45 in good health. Both conserved end residues are part of each CDR3.

v_call	j_call	cdr3_aa
TRBV7-3	TRBJ2-3	CASSSGGTSESTDTQYF
TRBV28	TRBJ2-7	CASSLGREPSLYEQYF
TRBV11-2	TRBJ1-1	CASSLGPLNTEAFF
TRBV11-2	TRBJ2-1	CASSLEGHSSYNEQFF
TRBV19	TRBJ1-5	CASSIDYSNQPQHF
TRBV14	TRBJ2-7	CASSSSQAGLDEQYF
TRBV4-1	TRBJ1-5	CASSHPPGTGSGNQPQHF
TRBV5-1	TRBJ2-7	CASSLPESSYEQYF
TRBV5-5	TRBJ2-5	CASRPSGSETQYF
TRBV7-2	TRBJ2-3	CASSSTDTQYF
TRBV18	TRBJ1-5	CASSPGWTGVTSNQPQHF
TRBV5-5	TRBJ1-2	CASSLRPDTNYGYTF
TRBV10-3	TRBJ2-5	CATGTNRQETQYF
TRBV19	TRBJ1-5	CASRPRGEEGQPQHF
TRBV6-5	TRBJ1-2	CATLLRDGGTGGYTF
TRBV27	TRBJ1-2	CASSFAGQDGYTF
TRBV28	TRBJ1-2	CASRVDRGPYGYTF
TRBV29-1	TRBJ1-2	CSVREVEYGYTF
TRBV28	TRBJ1-2	CASSPGRVYGYTF
TRBV11-3	TRBJ2-2	CASSSEGGTGELFF